Sequencing of this T cell receptor beta chain was carried out in a study of T cell responses to AZD1222 COVID-19 vaccine. Study-wide context: Pooling of second doses given at about 4 or about 12 weeks was done.

Study-wide findings and caveats: Among vaccine-associated CD4 TCRs, coverage spanned spike, with dominance at 160-218 and 743-854. Elevations in Spike-specific TCR breadth and depth followed administration of two AZD1222 doses.

This CDR3 has 15 residues. The junction had 5 bases not matched to a gene; V was cut back by 2 bases and J by 3 bases. In germline, CDR1 is SGHTA, CDR2 FQGNSA. As to this clone: Its specificity is not known.

Measured with immunoSEQ multiplex PCR; TCRdb has only the in-frame clones, and not every one. The top ten clones hold around 3.5% of a sample with about 140,000 clones, almost 90% of them seen once. The source was peripheral blood, collected on day 0 of AZD1222 vaccination. This chain joins TRBV7-2 and TRBJ2-7; 9 bases map to TRBD2. This clonotype originated in an adult in good health. This chain's CDR3 is CASSLLAGNDYEQYF. CDR3 bases: TGTGCCAGCAGCTTACTAGCGGGAAACGACTACGAGCAGTACTTC.